The 29 T cell receptor beta chains below all came from one sample that was sequenced in a study of blood T cell repertoires in COVID-19. The assay was immunoSEQ multiplex PCR, and TCRdb's table has in-frame clones only and misses some. The table includes about 220,000 clones, around 83% detected once. The sequenced material came from peripheral blood. All receptors come from a man aged 35-49 years who had recovered from COVID-19.

The gene calls are TRBV5-6 and TRBJ1-3; no clear D. The CDR3 totals 16 residues. The germline V gene has CDR1 SGHDT and CDR2 YYEEEE. V lost 1 base and J 2 bases, leaving 13 bases between the germline ends. CDR3 nucleotide sequence: TGTGCCAGCAGCTTGTTGTCTACCGTAACTGGAAACACCATATATTTT. This codes for CASSLLSTVTGNTIYF. Full variable domain (outside the CDR3, taken from reference TRBV5-6 and TRBJ1-3): DAGVTQSPTHLIKTRGQQVTLRCSPKSGHDTVSWYQQALGQGPQFIFQYYEEEERQRGNFPDRFSGHQFPNYSSELNVNALLLGDSALYLCASSLLSTVTGNTIYFGEGSWLTVV.

The table lists this clone with a count of one. The V and J genes are TRBV5-1 and TRBJ1-2; D not resolved. This CDR3 is built from 14 residues. V was pared by 4 bases and J by 3 bases, with 13 bases between. Per the germline V gene, CDR1 is SGHRS and CDR2 is YFSETQ. The CDR3, as DNA: TGCGCCAGCAGCCCCTCGGGAGTCGACTATGGCTACACCTTC. Its translation: CASSPSGVDYGYTF. Full variable domain (remainder filled in from reference TRBV5-1 and TRBJ1-2): KAGVTQTPRYLIKTRGQQVTLSCSPISGHRSVSWYQQTPGQGLQFLFEYFSETQRNKGNFPGRFSGRQFSNSRSEMNVSTLELGDSALYLCASSPSGVDYGYTFGSGTRLTVV.

V is TRBV15 and J is TRBJ1-3; possible D gene TRBD1, 6 bases. V lost 1 base and J lost 4, with 11 bases in between. This CDR3 contains 15 residues. Germline CDR1 LNHNV, CDR2 YYDKDF (reference sequence). Here the CDR3 DNA reads TGTGCCACCAGCAGAGTCCCAGGGGCGGGAAACACCATATATTTT. This translates into CATSRVPGAGNTIYF.

The chain has TRBV2 and TRBJ2-3; TRBD2 aligns across 12 bases. Germline CDR1 reads SNHLY; CDR2 reads FYNNEI. The CDR3 contains 15 residues. Germline trimming cut 4 bases from V and 6 bases from J; bases unmatched to any gene: 5. The CDR3 here is CASSGLAGGLDTQYF. CDR3 sequence (DNA): TGTGCCAGCAGTGGCCTAGCGGGGGGGCTGGATACGCAGTATTTT.

This chain joins TRBV27 and TRBJ2-7; TRBD2 aligns across 7 bases. The CDR3 sequence is 18 residues long. Germline V CDR1 and CDR2: MNHEY, SMNVEV (reference sequence). After removal of 6 bases from V and 0 bases from J, the junction contained 17 bases not matched to a gene. Here the CDR3 DNA reads TGTGCCAGCAGGAAACTCCAATTTCAGCGGGGAGCCTCCTACGAGCAGTACTTC. Amino acid sequence: CASRKLQFQRGASYEQYF.

The rearrangement uses TRBV7-9 and TRBJ2-2; D remains ambiguous. Germline V CDR1 and CDR2: SEHNR, FQNEAQ (reference sequence). The CDR3 totals 14 residues. V was cut by 6 bases and J by 0 bases, with 8 bases left in between. The CDR3 loop reads CASRLAANTGELFF. As DNA, the CDR3 is TGTGCCAGCAGACTCGCCGCGAACACCGGGGAGCTGTTTTTT.

About this clone itself: This CDR3 is also generated by other DNA sequences in the sample. V is TRBV5-1 and J is TRBJ1-2, with TRBD1 matching over 10 bases. The CDR3 has 13 amino acids. The junction had 1 base not matched to a gene; V was cut back by 3 bases and J by 5 bases. Germline V gene lookup returns CDR1 SGHRS and CDR2 YFSETQ. The CDR3 protein is CASSSDRGYGYTF. The CDR3 coding sequence is TGCGCCAGCAGCTCGGACAGGGGGTATGGCTACACCTTC.

This chain uses TRBV5-6 with TRBJ2-1; possible D gene TRBD2, 5 bases. Germline V CDR1 and CDR2: SGHDT, YYEEEE. This CDR3 has 15 amino acids. V lost 6 bases, J lost 10 bases, and 23 bases lay in between. CDR3: CASTDITSRPGEQFF. The CDR3 nucleotides are TGTGCCAGCACCGACATTACTAGTAGGCCGGGGGAGCAGTTCTTC.

This clone was observed a single time. The CDR3 loop reads CASSQGGPLRNEQFF. CDR3 sequence (DNA): TGTGCCAGCAGCCAAGGCGGCCCCCTGAGGAATGAGCAGTTCTTC. The chain recombines TRBV3-1 (or the pseudogene TRBV3-2) with TRBJ2-1, with D unresolved. Germline V CDR1 and CDR2: LGHDT, YNNKEL (reference sequence). The V and J ends lost 1 base and 7 bases respectively, with 14 bases between them. The CDR3 totals 15 residues.

The gene calls are TRBV27 and TRBJ1-4, with D uncertain. The germline V and J ends were trimmed by 6 bases and 0 bases, with 11 bases remaining between them. Germline CDR1 is MNHEY and CDR2 is SMNVEV (reference sequence). CDR3 length equals 15 residues. The CDR3 sequence: CASSRYSATNEKLFF. Here the CDR3 DNA reads TGTGCCAGCAGCCGGTATTCCGCAACTAATGAAAAACTGTTTTTT. Full variable domain (rest looked up from reference TRBV27 and TRBJ1-4): EAQVTQNPRYLITVTGKKLTVTCSQNMNHEYMSWYRQDPGLGLRQIYYSMNVEVTDKGDVPEGYKVSRKEKRNFPLILESPSPNQTSLYFCASSRYSATNEKLFFGSGTQLSVL.

The DNA for the CDR3 is TGCAGCGTTGGAAAGCGGGGGTCCTACAATGAGCAGTTCTTC. Its translation: CSVGKRGSYNEQFF. The chain uses TRBV29-1 and TRBJ2-1, with 8 positions matching TRBD2. With 4 bases clipped from V and 1 base from J, the junction kept 3 bases outside the gene matches. This CDR3 is built from 14 residues. Germline loops: CDR1 SQVTM, CDR2 ANQGSEA.

Only a few counts were recorded for this clone. The chain couples TRBV5-1 to TRBJ1-6, with TRBD1 identical over 7 bases. Germline CDR1 and CDR2: SGHRS and YFSETQ. This CDR3 contains 14 residues. The trim removed 4 bases at V and 16 bases at J, leaving 14 bases unmatched. This CDR3 reads CASSTGTATGALHF. As DNA, the CDR3 is TGCGCCAGCAGCACCGGGACAGCCACAGGGGCTCTCCACTTT.

The chain joins TRBV11-2 to TRBJ1-1; D perhaps matches TRBD1 (6 bases). V lost 4 bases, J lost 2 bases, and 14 bases lay in between. CDR3 length: 15 amino acids. Germline assignment: CDR1 SGHAT and CDR2 FQNNGV. CDR3 in DNA: TGTGCCAGCAGCTCCAACAGGGCGGCTAACACTGAAGCTTTCTTT. This encodes CASSSNRAANTEAFF.

The V gene is TRBV2, the J gene TRBJ2-5, with 7 bases matching TRBD1. The CDR3 loop spans 13 amino acids. V shed 4 bases, J shed 5 bases, and the junction held 4 bases outside the gene matches. Germline-derived CDR1 and CDR2 are SNHLY and FYNNEI. CDR3 sequence: CASSAQGLETQYF. CDR3 DNA: TGTGCCAGCAGTGCACAGGGGTTGGAGACCCAGTACTTC.

The gene calls are TRBV11-2 and TRBJ2-7; possible D gene TRBD1, 6 bases. V lost 2 bases and J 8 bases, leaving 22 bases between the germline ends. The germline gives CDR1 SGHAT, CDR2 FQNNGV. The length of the CDR3 is 16 residues. This chain's CDR3 is CASSLWGRTALRKQYF. The CDR3, as DNA: TGTGCCAGCAGCTTATGGGGGCGGACAGCCCTACGAAAGCAGTACTTC.

The CDR3: CASSLRDRANTEAFF. In nucleotides, the CDR3 is TGCGCCAGCAGCCTTCGGGACAGGGCGAACACTGAAGCTTTCTTT. This chain connects TRBV4-1 to TRBJ1-1; 9 nucleotides agree with TRBD1. This CDR3 is 15 amino acids long. With 4 bases clipped from V and 1 base from J, the junction kept 4 bases outside the gene matches. Per the germline V gene, CDR1 is MGHRA and CDR2 is YSYEKL.

CDR3 region: CASTTSYGGRGEQYF. DNA of the CDR3: TGTGCCAGCACCACCTCCTATGGGGGGAGAGGCGAGCAGTACTTC. The rearrangement joins TRBV11-3 to TRBJ2-7; D possibly corresponds to TRBD2 (6 bases). Germline values: CDR1 SGHNT, CDR2 YENEEA. The CDR3 has 15 amino acids. The germline V and J ends were trimmed by 7 bases and 6 bases, with 22 bases remaining between them.

Only a few counts were recorded for this clone. This chain connects TRBV6-4 to TRBJ2-3; 10 nucleotides line up with TRBD2. Trimming cost V 2 bases and J 4 bases; bases outside gene matches: 0. Per the germline V gene, CDR1 is MRHNA and CDR2 is SNTAGT. The CDR3 has 14 residues. The CDR3 DNA reads TGTGCCAGCAGTGACAGCGGGGGGGCAGATACGCAGTATTTT. It is translated as CASSDSGGADTQYF.

The genes are TRBV11-2 and TRBJ1-2, with 7 bases fitting TRBD1. CDR3 length equals 13 residues. The germline CDR1 and CDR2 sequences are SGHAT and FQNNGV. V was clipped by 1 base and J by 8 bases; unmatched bases: 4. The CDR3 sequence: CASSLGQGRGYTF. The CDR3 bases are TGTGCCAGCAGCTTAGGACAGGGACGCGGCTACACCTTC.

This chain links TRBV7-8 with TRBJ2-7; D is ambiguous. The V end was cut by 5 bases, the J end by 6 bases, with 8 bases between. CDR3 length: 11 residues. The germline CDR1 and CDR2 sequences are SGHVS and FQNEAQ. The CDR3 is CASSLSGEQYF. Written as DNA, the CDR3 is TGTGCCAGCAGCCTTAGTGGCGAGCAGTACTTC.

This chain links TRBV7-2 with TRBJ1-3; D is possibly TRBD1 (6 bases). The germline V gene encodes CDR1 SGHTA and CDR2 FQGNSA. V lost 5 bases and J 0 bases, leaving 8 bases between the germline ends. This CDR3 is built from 14 residues. This CDR3 is CASSTGSSGNTIYF. In DNA, the CDR3 is TGTGCCAGCAGCACAGGGAGCTCTGGAAACACCATATATTTT.

The gene calls are TRBV10-2 and TRBJ2-3, with 8 bases matching TRBD2. Germline V gene data show CDR1 as WSHSY and CDR2 as SAAADI. The length of the CDR3 is 16 residues. The V segment lost 7 bases and the J segment 4 bases; nucleotides outside the gene matches: 13. The CDR3 coding sequence is TGCGCCAGCAAACCAAGGAGCGGGGGCGGGCCAGATACGCAGTATTTT. Its translation is CASKPRSGGGPDTQYF.

The chain carries TRBV5-1 and TRBJ2-5, with 7 positions matching TRBD2. Trimming removed 4 bases from V and 5 bases from J; junction bases left unmatched: 8. CDR1 and CDR2 from the germline V gene are SGHRS and YFSETQ. The CDR3 is 14 amino acids. This chain's CDR3 is CASSGAGVYETQYF. The CDR3 DNA is TGCGCCAGCAGCGGGGCGGGAGTTTATGAGACCCAGTACTTC.

The chain carries TRBV29-1 and TRBJ1-1; possible D gene TRBD1, 5 bases. The germline V gene has CDR1 SQVTM and CDR2 ANQGSEA. CDR3 size: 11 residues. V was trimmed by 6 bases and J by 11 bases, leaving 16 bases between them. Here the CDR3 reads CSVGGSGIAFF. CDR3 DNA sequence: TGCAGCGTGGGGGGGAGTGGTATCGCTTTCTTT.

V and J are TRBV9 and TRBJ2-7, with 9 bases that match TRBD1. In germline, CDR1 is SGDLS, CDR2 YYNGEE. The V gene end was trimmed by 1 base and the J gene end by 5 bases; junction bases not matched to a gene: 4. The CDR3 spans 14 residues. CDR3 coding DNA: TGTGCCAGCAGCGTACTCGGGGACAGGGACGAGCAGTACTTC. Its translation: CASSVLGDRDEQYF.

The V call is TRBV5-4, the J call TRBJ1-3, with D possibly matching TRBD1 (6 bases). V lost 4 bases and J lost 0, with 17 bases in between. The CDR3 contains 17 residues. Germline assignment: CDR1 SGHNT and CDR2 YYREEE (reference sequence). In DNA form, the CDR3 reads TGTGCCAGCAGCACACGGTTGACAGGACACTCTGGAAACACCATATATTTT. Its translation is CASSTRLTGHSGNTIYF.

V is TRBV5-1 and J is TRBJ2-7; 10 nucleotides agree with TRBD1. The germline V gene has CDR1 SGHRS and CDR2 YFSETQ. Unmatched junction bases numbered 5, after V lost 0 bases and J lost 5 bases. The CDR3 runs to 15 residues. In DNA form, the CDR3 reads TGCGCCAGCAGCTTGGGAGGGACAGGGGTGAACGAGCAGTACTTC. Residues: CASSLGGTGVNEQYF.

The V and J genes are TRBV7-9 and TRBJ2-7, with 10 nucleotides matching TRBD2. The CDR3 has 15 residues. V lost 6 bases to trimming and J lost 0 bases; unmatched junction nucleotides: 5. Germline CDR1 SEHNR, CDR2 FQNEAQ (reference sequence). The CDR3 region has the DNA TGTGCCAGCAGATCTAGCGGGGGAAGCTCCTACGAGCAGTACTTC. Translation: CASRSSGGSSYEQYF.

The genes are TRBV30 and TRBJ2-1; a possible D gene is TRBD1 (6 bases). V lost 4 bases, J lost 6 bases, and 10 bases lay in between. The CDR3 totals 12 residues. From germline, CDR1 is GTSNPN and CDR2 SVGIG (reference sequence). DNA of the CDR3: TGTGCCTGGATGCAAGGGGGCAATGAGCAGTTCTTC. Translation: CAWMQGGNEQFF. Supplemented by reference TRBV30 and TRBJ2-1, the full variable domain reads SQTIHQWPATLVQPVGSPLSLECTVEGTSNPNLYWYRQAAGRGLQLLFYSVGIGQISSEVPQNLSASRPQDRQFILSSKKLLLSDSGFYLCAWMQGGNEQFFGPGTRLTVL.